The entry below gives a single TCR beta chain sequence along with its context. The antigen remains undetermined. The sample is drawn from a study of Ad26.COV2.S vaccination and SARS-CoV-2 variants. Study context: The vaccine Ad26.COV2.S was put into the muscle once, or twice with 56 days between. Study-level findings and limits: It was reported that spike-specific CD8+ and CD4+ T cell responses were substantially broad after vaccination.

The CDR3 spans 16 residues. With 5 bases removed from V and 0 bases from J, the gap between germline ends came to 13 bases. The V gene's germline CDR1 is SGHAT and CDR2 FQNNGV. Described treatment: approximately 18 received Ad26.COV2.S at low or high dose, single or two shots; several received placebo; per-sample allocation not given. Following the first vaccine or placebo injection, samples were taken on day 63. An adult of 18-55 years in Boston served as donor. Here immunoSEQ multiplex PCR was the method, and the copy in TCRdb shows in-frame clones only, minus some. The sample includes some 340,000 clones, 86% seen only once; the top ten take approximately 1.9%.

This chain uses TRBV11-2 with TRBJ1-4; tentatively, D is TRBD1 (6 bases). This specimen consisted of peripheral blood, obtained in a trial of Ad26.COV2.S vaccine versus placebo. The TCR comes from a person between 18 and 59 years old who received the Ad26.COV2.S COVID-19 vaccine or a placebo. In DNA, the CDR3 is TGTGCCAGCAGCCTTAGACAGGTCGCAACTAATGAAAAACTGTTTTTT. Amino acid sequence: CASSLRQVATNEKLFF.